A single sample gave rise to the 10 T cell receptor beta chains below, sequenced in a study of blood T cell repertoires in COVID-19. Data came from immunoSEQ multiplex PCR; TCRdb stores just in-frame clones and leaves some out. The data contain 150,000 to 200,000 clones, approximately 90% of them singletons. Sequencing was done on a sample of peripheral blood. Source of these receptors: a man aged 50-59 years who had recovered from COVID-19.

The chain combines TRBV2 with TRBJ2-1; 7 bases align to TRBD1. Looked up from germline, CDR1 is SNHLY and CDR2 is FYNNEI. The J segment lost 4 bases and the V segment lost 3 bases, leaving 6 bases of the junction unmatched. This CDR3 is 15 amino acids long. Here the CDR3 reads CASSDGQVYYNEQFF. CDR3 nucleotide sequence: TGTGCCAGCAGTGATGGACAGGTGTATTACAATGAGCAGTTCTTC.

The genes are TRBV3-1 (or the pseudogene TRBV3-2) and TRBJ1-3; 9 nucleotides agree with TRBD1. This CDR3 contains 18 residues. After removal of 1 base from V and 2 bases from J, the junction contained 9 bases not matched to a gene. Germline V gives CDR1 LGHDT, CDR2 YNNKEL (reference sequence). This CDR3 is CASSQGPPTGGAGNTIYF. CDR3 DNA sequence: TGTGCCAGCAGCCAAGGTCCCCCGACAGGGGGTGCTGGAAACACCATATATTTT.

V and J are TRBV20-1 and TRBJ2-3, with 12 nucleotides matching TRBD2. Germline V CDR1 and CDR2: DFQATT, SNEGSKA (reference sequence). The junction had 7 bases not matched to a gene; V was cut back by 3 bases and J by 3 bases. The CDR3 is made up of 16 amino acids. The CDR3 is CSASGLAGTGTDTQYF. In nucleotides, the CDR3 is TGCAGTGCTAGTGGACTAGCGGGGACGGGAACAGATACGCAGTATTTT.

The J gene is TRBJ2-5, the V gene TRBV6-5; D is unresolved. Germline CDR1 is MNHEY and CDR2 is SVGAGI. The CDR3 spans 11 residues. V lost 0 bases and J 7 bases, leaving 3 bases between the germline ends. CDR3 sequence (DNA): TGTGCCAGCAGTTACTCTATGACCCAGTACTTC. Amino acids: CASSYSMTQYF.

V usage is TRBV18 and J usage is TRBJ2-7; D might be TRBD1 (6 bases). V was cut by 2 bases and J by 4 bases, with 12 bases left in between. The V gene's germline CDR1 is KGHSH and CDR2 LQKENI. The CDR3 totals 14 residues. The CDR3 nucleotides read TGTGCCAGCTCACCAACAGGGTCGAGTTACGAGCAGTACTTC. Protein product: CASSPTGSSYEQYF. The complete variable domain, with remaining parts taken from reference TRBV18 and TRBJ2-7, reads NAGVMQNPRHLVRRRGQEARLRCSPMKGHSHVYWYRQLPEEGLKFMVYLQKENIIDESGMPKERFSAEFPKEGPSILRIQQVVRGDSAAYFCASSPTGSSYEQYFGPGTRLTVT.

The chain combines TRBV7-9 with TRBJ2-3; 9 positions match TRBD2. From germline, CDR1 is SEHNR and CDR2 FQNEAQ (reference sequence). The CDR3 loop spans 15 amino acids. Trimming removed 4 bases from V and 2 bases from J; junction bases left unmatched: 4. The DNA for the CDR3 is TGTGCCAGCAGCTCGCTAGCGGGATCCACAGATACGCAGTATTTT. It yields the protein CASSSLAGSTDTQYF.

V and J are TRBV7-9 and TRBJ2-3; 7 nucleotides agree with TRBD2. Germline CDR1 reads SEHNR; CDR2 reads FQNEAQ (reference sequence). CDR3 size: 15 residues. V lost 4 bases, J lost 4 bases, and 8 bases stayed unmatched. The CDR3 nucleotides read TGTGCCAGCAGCTCGTGGGGGGAGGGTTCAGATACGCAGTATTTT. This encodes CASSSWGEGSDTQYF.

As for this clone: The same CDR3 is also encoded by other DNA sequences in this sample. Here the CDR3 reads CASSGTGDSPLHF. CDR3 sequence (DNA): TGTGCCAGTTCCGGGACAGGGGATTCACCCCTCCACTTT. V usage is TRBV19 and J usage is TRBJ1-6; 10 positions match TRBD1. Trimming at V came to 8 bases and at J to 8 bases, leaving 3 bases not matched to a gene. CDR3 length: 13 residues. Germline V CDR1 and CDR2: LNHDA, SQIVND (reference sequence).

J is TRBJ2-7 and V is TRBV15; tentatively, D is TRBD1 (6 bases). This CDR3 contains 13 residues. V gave up 0 bases and J gave up 4 bases, with 7 bases separating them. Germline V CDR1 and CDR2: LNHNV, YYDKDF (reference sequence). The chain's CDR3 is CATSRDRGYEQYF. The CDR3 DNA follows: TGTGCCACCAGCAGAGACAGGGGTTACGAGCAGTACTTC.

This sequence joins TRBV7-6 and TRBJ2-1, with D tentatively TRBD1 (5 bases). V shed 2 bases and J shed 2 bases, with 10 bases lying between them. The CDR3 length is 15 residues. Germline CDR1 and CDR2: SGHVS and FNYEAQ. The CDR3 loop is CASSLKLDTYNEQFF. As DNA, the CDR3 is TGTGCCAGCAGCTTAAAATTGGACACCTACAATGAGCAGTTCTTC.